The 16 T cell receptor beta chains given below trace back to one sample, sequenced in a study of beta chain features in type 1 diabetes listed by TCRdb under 2018. The library relied on the immunoSEQ multiplex PCR assay. The entire isolated RNA was reverse transcribed using the High Capacity cDNA Reverse Transcription Kit, and thus expressed TCRB transcripts were sequenced. As stored in TCRdb, this immuneACCESS dataset retains in-frame rearrangements with V and J assigned. A fraction of the clones does not appear; measured against another copy, unresolved V genes explain less than half of the discrepancy, and the remainder lacks a known reason. The sample yields about 220,000 clones; roughly a tenth were counted once. Approximately 1.4% of the sample goes to the ten largest clones. Sequences were obtained from central memory CD4+ T cells from blood. These receptor sequences come from a man aged 18 to 30 in good health.

This sequence joins TRBV10-2 and TRBJ2-2; 7 positions match TRBD2. Unmatched junction bases numbered 5, after V lost 5 bases and J lost 5 bases. Per the germline V gene, CDR1 is WSHSY and CDR2 is SAAADI. This CDR3 spans 14 amino acids. This CDR3 is CASSRREGTGELFF. CDR3 coding DNA: TGCGCCAGCAGTCGAAGGGAGGGGACCGGGGAGCTGTTTTTT.

There are many counts of this clone. The chain combines TRBV7-2 with TRBJ2-3; D uncertain. The CDR3 is 14 residues long. Trimming stripped 3 bases from V and 2 bases from J, with 9 bases between. Looked up from germline, CDR1 is SGHTA and CDR2 is FQGNSA. CDR3 sequence reads: CASSFFQVTDTQYF. CDR3 in DNA: TGTGCCAGCAGCTTTTTCCAGGTCACAGATACGCAGTATTTT. The variable domain in full, completed from reference TRBV7-2 and TRBJ2-3, reads GAGVSQSPSNKVTEKGKDVELRCDPISGHTALYWYRQSLGQGLEFLIYFQGNSAPDKSGLPSDRFSAERTGGSVSTLTIQRTQQEDSAVYLCASSFFQVTDTQYFGPGTRLTVL.

J is TRBJ2-1 and V is TRBV7-2, with no clear D. The CDR3 runs 12 residues. Trimming took off 5 bases at V and 8 bases at J, with 10 bases between the two ends. Germline CDR1 and CDR2: SGHTA and FQGNSA. CDR3 sequence reads: CASSDPRDEQFF. The DNA for the CDR3 is TGTGCCAGCAGCGACCCCCGGGATGAGCAGTTCTTC.

This clone was observed a handful of times. The J gene is TRBJ1-1, the V gene TRBV29-1; TRBD1 is a possible D gene (6 bases). CDR1 is SQVTM and CDR2 is ANQGSEA in the germline V gene. The CDR3 is made up of 14 amino acids. The ends were cut back, 3 bases at V and 5 bases at J, with 16 bases in the middle. The CDR3 nucleotides are TGCAGCGTTGACCCGAAACAGGGCGGTACTGAAGCTTTCTTT. Amino acids: CSVDPKQGGTEAFF.

This clone appeared a few times. Given a far larger clone just one base away, this is likely a sequencing read error. The identical CDR3 is also encoded by other nucleotide sequences in the sample. The V gene is TRBV7-9, the J gene TRBJ2-3, with a weak D call TRBD2 (5 bases). Germline V gene sequence: CDR1 SEHNR, CDR2 FQNEAQ (reference sequence). V was clipped by 3 bases and J by 1 base, with 20 bases between them. The CDR3 is 18 residues long. CDR3 amino acids: CASSFSRALAARTDTQYF. CDR3 coding DNA: TGTGCCAGCAGCTTTAGTAGGGCTCTAGCTGCCCGCACAGATACGCAGTATTTT.

This clone was observed a single time. This rearrangement joins TRBV10-2 to TRBJ2-7; 7 bases are a match to TRBD1. The CDR3 extends over 12 amino acids. Germline values: CDR1 WSHSY, CDR2 SAAADI. The ends lost 6 bases at V and 6 bases at J; junction bases unmatched: 5. The CDR3 DNA sequence: TGCGCCAGCAGGACAGGGATTAGCGAGCAGTACTTC. Its protein is CASRTGISEQYF.

The chain carries TRBV28 and TRBJ2-5; D might be TRBD2 (6 bases). V was pared by 7 bases and J by 5 bases, with 14 bases between. The germline gives CDR1 MDHEN, CDR2 SYDVKM. The CDR3 contains 13 residues. The CDR3 DNA reads TGTGCCAGCATTCGGGGGTCAGGGGAGACCCAGTACTTC. It yields the protein CASIRGSGETQYF.

This clone turned up a few times. V and J are TRBV5-4 and TRBJ2-1, with 7 bases aligning to TRBD2. The CDR3 has 15 amino acids. The germline gives CDR1 SGHNT, CDR2 YYREEE (reference sequence). The trim removed 0 bases at V and 9 bases at J, leaving 9 bases unmatched. The CDR3 protein is CASSLGGSSRGEQFF. CDR3 coding DNA: TGTGCCAGCAGCTTGGGCGGGAGTTCCCGTGGTGAGCAGTTCTTC.

This clone was seen many times. The CDR3 DNA reads TGTGCCAGCAGGTCACAGGGCCTCTCCTACAATGAGCAGTTCTTC. Protein product: CASRSQGLSYNEQFF. The chain combines TRBV28 with TRBJ2-1, with D maybe TRBD1 (6 bases). The CDR3 is made up of 15 amino acids. The V end was cut by 6 bases, the J end by 0 bases, with 12 bases between. The germline gives CDR1 MDHEN, CDR2 SYDVKM.

This chain connects TRBV7-9 to TRBJ1-2, with 7 bases that match TRBD1. CDR1 is SEHNR, CDR2 FQNEAQ, per germline (reference sequence). With 5 bases clipped from V and 2 bases from J, the junction kept 5 bases outside the gene matches. The CDR3 runs 14 residues. The CDR3 sequence is CASSALQGNYGYTF. DNA for the CDR3: TGTGCCAGCAGCGCCTTACAGGGGAACTATGGCTACACCTTC. The whole variable domain, remainder taken from reference TRBV7-9 and TRBJ1-2, is DTGVSQNPRHKITKRGQNVTFRCDPISEHNRLYWYRQTLGQGPEFLTYFQNEAQLEKSRLLSDRFSAERPKGSFSTLEIQRTEQGDSAMYLCASSALQGNYGYTFGSGTRLTVV.

The chain carries TRBV7-3 and TRBJ2-1, with 7 bases aligning to TRBD2. The CDR3 runs 13 residues. V lost 3 bases and J lost 12; bases outside the gene matches: 8. From germline, CDR1 is SGHTA and CDR2 FQGTGA. CDR3 sequence reads: CASSLGREGGQFF. The CDR3 bases are TGTGCCAGCAGCTTGGGGAGGGAAGGTGGGCAGTTCTTC. The whole variable domain, remainder taken from reference TRBV7-3 and TRBJ2-1, is GAGVSQTPSNKVTEKGKYVELRCDPISGHTALYWYRQSLGQGPEFLIYFQGTGAADDSGLPNDRFFAVRPEGSVSTLKIQRTERGDSAVYLCASSLGREGGQFFGPGTRLTVL.

In its sample, this clone was seen a few times. The chain recombines TRBV9 with TRBJ2-3; D not resolved. CDR1 and CDR2 from the germline V gene are SGDLS and YYNGEE. V shed 0 bases and J shed 3 bases, with 11 bases lying between them. The CDR3 sequence is 15 residues long. CDR3 bases: TGTGCCAGCAGCGTAGTGGGTACGGGTACAGATACGCAGTATTTT. The encoded protein is CASSVVGTGTDTQYF.

This clone was seen only a few times. The chain recombines TRBV6-5 with TRBJ2-7; 8 nucleotides align to TRBD1. J gave up 0 bases and V 2 bases, and 6 bases lay outside the gene matches. Germline V gives CDR1 MNHEY, CDR2 SVGAGI. CDR3 length equals 16 residues. The CDR3: CASSYPGQGGSYEQYF. CDR3 coding DNA: TGTGCCAGCAGTTACCCTGGACAGGGCGGCTCCTACGAGCAGTACTTC.

There are a few counts of this clone. The V gene is TRBV4-2, the J gene TRBJ2-7, with 7 bases matching TRBD1. CDR1 and CDR2 from the germline V gene are LGHNA and YNFKEQ. The CDR3 extends over 16 amino acids. Trimming took 3 bases from V and 2 from J; bases not matched to a gene: 10. This chain's CDR3 is CASSQGLLGQPYEQYF. CDR3 nucleotide sequence: TGTGCCAGCAGCCAGGGCCTCTTGGGACAGCCCTACGAGCAGTACTTC.

This clone was seen a few times. The chain recombines TRBV28 with TRBJ2-7; D could derive from TRBD1 or TRBD2 (5 bases each). V was clipped by 6 bases and J by 4 bases, with 13 bases between them. CDR1 is MDHEN, CDR2 SYDVKM, per germline. CDR3 length equals 13 residues. Written as DNA, the CDR3 is TGTGCCAGCAGGGGACCATCCCGTTACGAGCAGTACTTC. It codes for CASRGPSRYEQYF. Full variable domain (remainder filled in from reference TRBV28 and TRBJ2-7): DVKVTQSSRYLVKRTGEKVFLECVQDMDHENMFWYRQDPGLGLRLIYFSYDVKMKEKGDIPEGYSVSREKKERFSLILESASTNQTSMYLCASRGPSRYEQYFGPGTRLTVT.

The sample holds a few counts of this clone. The rearrangement links TRBV14 to TRBJ2-7; 7 nucleotides line up with TRBD1. The CDR3 has 16 amino acids. The germline gives CDR1 SGHDN, CDR2 FVKESK. The V segment lost 3 bases and the J segment 0 bases; nucleotides outside the gene matches: 8. The chain's CDR3 is CASSQGPTGLSYEQYF. CDR3 bases: TGTGCCAGCAGCCAGGGACCGACAGGGCTCTCCTACGAGCAGTACTTC.